A selection of T cell receptor beta chains follows, all from one sample in a study of quantifying T cell responses using KT2 cells. TCRdb recomputed calls from the UMI-ligation and nested PCR reads with MiXCR, one row per CDR3 protein. The table lists just under 50,000 distinct CDR3 sequences, under 14% of them singletons. Source material: PBMCs spiked with cells of the T cell clone KT2. These TCRs come from a human donor. The CDR3 runs from the conserved cysteine through the conserved F or W. The D gene is left open where the match is weak. Rows give clone size only sometimes, using once, few, many, or a class for an expanded clone.

v_gene	j_gene	d_gene	abundance	CDR3aa	CDR3nt
TRBV29-1	TRBJ2-2	TRBD2	many	CSVDGGGNTGELFF	TGCAGCGTTGATGGCGGGGGTAACACCGGGGAGCTGTTTTTT
TRBV12-3/TRBV12-4	TRBJ1-6	NA	few	CASSLDRANNSPLHF	TGTGCCAGCAGCCTCGATAGGGCAAATAATTCACCCCTCCACTTT
TRBV13	TRBJ1-5	NA	many	CASRRAGEDNQPQHF	TGTGCCAGCCGTCGTGCGGGCGAGGACAATCAGCCCCAGCATTTT
TRBV18	TRBJ1-2	NA	NA	CASSPGSGANYGYTF	TGTGCCAGCTCACCTGGTTCAGGGGCCAACTATGGCTACACCTTC
TRBV7-2	TRBJ2-7	TRBD2	NA	CASSFLGLAGAEQYF	TGTGCCAGCAGCTTCTTGGGGCTAGCGGGAGCCGAGCAGTACTTC
TRBV20-1	TRBJ2-1	TRBD2	many	CSAHRGTSGNEQFF	TGCAGTGCTCATAGGGGGACTAGTGGCAATGAGCAGTTCTTC
TRBV6-6	TRBJ2-2	TRBD2	NA	CASSPPGTTTGELFF	TGTGCCAGCAGTCCTCCCGGGACTACCACCGGGGAGCTGTTTTTT
TRBV29-1	TRBJ1-1	NA	NA	CSVEGVFNAEAFF	TGCAGCGTTGAGGGGGTATTTAACGCTGAAGCTTTCTTT
TRBV5-5	TRBJ2-2	NA	NA	CASSRTRGTGELFF	TGTGCCAGCAGCCGGACGCGCGGGACCGGGGAGCTGTTTTTT
TRBV30	TRBJ2-7	TRBD1	NA	CAWSRGTASYEQYF	TGTGCCTGGAGTCGTGGGACAGCCTCCTACGAGCAGTACTTC
TRBV27	TRBJ2-7	TRBD1	few	CASSLLRLRDSAYEQYF	TGTGCCAGCAGTTTACTCCGCCTTAGGGACAGTGCCTACGAGCAGTACTTC
TRBV7-6	TRBJ2-3	NA	few	CASSLGRGALFTDTQYF	TGTGCCAGCAGCTTAGGTCGGGGGGCCCTTTTCACAGATACGCAGTATTTT
TRBV6-6	TRBJ1-5	NA	few	CASSLVTGQPNQPQHF	TGTGCCAGCAGCCTAGTAACGGGACAACCCAATCAGCCCCAGCATTTT
TRBV5-1	TRBJ2-2	NA	NA	CASSPPSDTGELFF	TGCGCCAGCAGCCCCCCCTCTGACACCGGGGAGCTGTTTTTT
TRBV7-9	TRBJ2-3	TRBD2	few	CASSLAATSGLAPTDTQYF	TGTGCCAGCAGCTTGGCAGCGACCTCGGGACTAGCCCCCACAGATACGCAGTATTTT
TRBV7-9	TRBJ2-1	NA	NA	CASSLGAERPEQFF	TGTGCCAGCAGCTTAGGAGCGGAGCGTCCTGAGCAGTTCTTC
TRBV12-3/TRBV12-4	TRBJ2-2	TRBD2	NA	CASSISGGAGTGELFF	TGTGCCAGCAGCATCAGCGGGGGGGCTGGCACCGGGGAGCTGTTTTTT
TRBV6-1	TRBJ1-1	TRBD1	NA	CASSRDRATTEAFF	TGTGCCAGCAGTAGGGACAGGGCTACCACTGAAGCTTTCTTT
TRBV19	TRBJ2-6	TRBD2	many	CASSLPGLAGGPRGANVLTF	TGTGCCAGTAGCCTACCGGGACTAGCGGGGGGGCCGAGAGGGGCCAACGTCCTGACTTTC
TRBV12-3/TRBV12-4	TRBJ2-7	NA	many	CASSFEWGYEQYF	TGTGCCAGCAGTTTCGAGTGGGGGTACGAGCAGTACTTC
TRBV6-5	TRBJ1-1	TRBD1	few	CASSYSSGGVAEAFF	TGTGCCAGCAGTTACTCATCAGGGGGCGTCGCTGAAGCTTTCTTT
TRBV14	TRBJ2-3	NA	NA	CASSPSSADTQYF	TGTGCCAGCAGCCCGAGCTCCGCAGATACGCAGTATTTT
TRBV18	TRBJ1-4	NA	many	CASSPSAGRTNEKLFF	TGTGCCAGCTCACCATCGGCAGGGCGAACTAATGAAAAACTGTTTTTT
TRBV29-1	TRBJ2-1	NA	many	CSVDFRSRADNEQFF	TGCAGCGTTGATTTCCGGAGTAGAGCGGACAATGAGCAGTTCTTC
TRBV3-1	TRBJ2-5	NA	few	CASTKGLAGGGQETQYF	TGTGCCAGCACCAAGGGCCTAGCCGGAGGGGGACAAGAGACCCAGTACTTC
TRBV6-2/TRBV6-3	TRBJ2-1	TRBD2	NA	CASRVTSGSSLYNEQFF	TGTGCCAGCAGAGTCACTAGCGGGAGTTCGTTGTACAATGAGCAGTTCTTC
TRBV18	TRBJ1-1	NA	many	CASSTSGLPNTEAFF	TGTGCCAGCTCAACCTCGGGACTGCCGAACACTGAAGCTTTCTTT
TRBV11-2	TRBJ2-5	TRBD2	few	CASSPGGTGQETQYF	TGTGCCAGCAGCCCGGGGGGGACGGGGCAAGAGACCCAGTACTTC
TRBV7-8	TRBJ2-2	NA	NA	CASSWTEGVNTGELFF	TGTGCCAGCAGCTGGACAGAGGGGGTGAACACCGGGGAGCTGTTTTTT
TRBV6-4	TRBJ1-5	NA	few	CASSPEGSWSNQPQHF	TGTGCCAGCAGCCCAGAAGGCTCCTGGAGCAATCAGCCCCAGCATTTT
TRBV10-3	TRBJ2-1	NA	many	CAISERAEYNEQFF	TGTGCCATCAGTGAGAGGGCCGAATACAATGAGCAGTTCTTC
TRBV28	TRBJ2-7	NA	few	CASRPPQGSFYEQYF	TGTGCCAGCAGACCCCCACAGGGTTCTTTCTACGAGCAGTACTTC
TRBV12-3/TRBV12-4	TRBJ1-2	NA	many	CASSLWTEDGYTF	TGTGCCAGCAGCTTATGGACTGAGGATGGCTACACCTTC
TRBV14	TRBJ2-1	TRBD1	NA	CASSPRQGRHEQFF	TGTGCCAGCAGCCCTAGACAGGGCAGGCATGAGCAGTTCTTC
TRBV7-3	TRBJ2-3	TRBD2	NA	CASSRTASSGRMDTQYF	TGTGCCAGCAGCCGCACGGCGTCTAGCGGGAGGATGGATACGCAGTATTTT
TRBV13	TRBJ1-2	NA	NA	CASSSITGGEIAGYTF	TGTGCCAGCAGCTCCATTACGGGGGGGGAGATCGCTGGCTACACCTTC
TRBV2	TRBJ2-6	NA	NA	CASSVANSGANVLTF	TGTGCCAGCAGTGTCGCGAACTCTGGGGCCAACGTCCTGACTTTC
TRBV7-8	TRBJ2-1	TRBD2	NA	CASSLPMRTSQLNEQFF	TGTGCCAGCAGCTTGCCTATGCGGACTAGCCAGCTAAATGAGCAGTTCTTC
TRBV27	TRBJ1-1	NA	NA	CASRPNRNTEAFF	TGTGCCAGCAGGCCTAACAGAAACACTGAAGCTTTCTTT
TRBV6-1	TRBJ2-2	TRBD1	few	CASSRKAGQGTGELFF	TGTGCCAGCAGTAGGAAGGCGGGACAGGGCACCGGGGAGCTGTTTTTT
TRBV20-1	TRBJ2-1	TRBD2	NA	CSALGTSGSISRSEQFF	TGCAGTGCTCTTGGGACTAGCGGGAGTATTAGCCGTAGTGAGCAGTTCTTC
TRBV11-3	TRBJ2-1	TRBD2	many	CASSLVSGKQFF	TGTGCCAGCAGCTTGGTTAGCGGGAAGCAGTTCTTC
TRBV11-2	TRBJ1-4	NA	NA	CASSLAGGDEKLFF	TGTGCCAGCAGCTTAGCGGGGGGAGATGAAAAACTGTTTTTT
TRBV7-9	TRBJ1-4	NA	NA	CASSLLNAEKLFF	TGTGCCAGCAGCTTGTTAAATGCGGAAAAACTGTTTTTT
TRBV7-9	TRBJ2-4	NA	medium-sized	CASSFHQGTRVNIQYF	TGTGCCAGCAGCTTTCATCAGGGGACGAGGGTGAACATTCAGTACTTC
TRBV29-1	TRBJ1-5	NA	few	CSVDQGRDQPQHF	TGCAGCGTTGATCAGGGCAGGGATCAGCCCCAGCATTTT
TRBV6-5	TRBJ1-1	NA	many	CASSYGGNTEAFF	TGTGCCAGCAGTTACGGAGGGAACACTGAAGCTTTCTTT
TRBV6-2/TRBV6-3	TRBJ2-1	NA	NA	CASRSDRGGTSSYNEQFF	TGTGCCAGTCGTTCCGACAGGGGGGGGACTAGCTCCTACAATGAGCAGTTCTTC
TRBV25-1	TRBJ2-5	TRBD2	NA	CASNPSGGMETQYF	TGTGCCAGCAACCCCAGCGGGGGCATGGAGACCCAGTACTTC
TRBV3-1	TRBJ1-4	NA	NA	CASSQEEGGINEKLFF	TGTGCCAGCAGCCAAGAGGAAGGGGGTATTAATGAAAAACTGTTTTTT
TRBV4-3	TRBJ1-3	NA	many	CASSQVGQGSGNTIYF	TGCGCCAGCAGCCAAGTGGGGCAGGGCTCTGGAAACACCATATATTTT
TRBV18	TRBJ2-1	NA	NA	CASSPEAWDLFQFF	TGTGCCAGCTCACCGGAGGCTTGGGACCTATTCCAGTTCTTC
TRBV9	TRBJ1-2	NA	few	CASSVGGENYGYTF	TGTGCCAGCAGCGTTGGAGGGGAAAACTATGGCTACACCTTC
TRBV20-1	TRBJ2-6	NA	NA	CSAAPTGTSSSGANVLTF	TGCAGTGCAGCTCCTACCGGGACCTCCAGCTCTGGGGCCAACGTCCTGACTTTC
TRBV12-3/TRBV12-4	TRBJ1-3	NA	many	CASSYGNTIYF	TGTGCCAGCAGCTACGGAAACACCATATATTTT
TRBV20-1	TRBJ1-5	TRBD1	NA	CSARDLRPTGVSNQPQHF	TGCAGTGCTAGAGATCTAAGGCCGACAGGGGTCTCGAATCAGCCCCAGCATTTT
TRBV6-1	TRBJ2-7	NA	many	CASSEAAGGTYEQYF	TGTGCCAGCAGTGAAGCGGCAGGGGGGACCTACGAGCAGTACTTC
TRBV20-1	TRBJ2-1	NA	few	CSASRSGPYNEQFF	TGCAGTGCTAGTCGATCTGGACCCTACAATGAGCAGTTCTTC
TRBV15	TRBJ1-3	NA	many	CATSRAGIENTIYF	TGTGCCACCAGCAGAGCGGGGATCGAAAACACCATATATTTT
TRBV3-1	TRBJ2-1	TRBD2	few	CASSPRGGGSNEQFF	TGTGCCAGCAGCCCTCGGGGGGGAGGGAGCAATGAGCAGTTCTTC